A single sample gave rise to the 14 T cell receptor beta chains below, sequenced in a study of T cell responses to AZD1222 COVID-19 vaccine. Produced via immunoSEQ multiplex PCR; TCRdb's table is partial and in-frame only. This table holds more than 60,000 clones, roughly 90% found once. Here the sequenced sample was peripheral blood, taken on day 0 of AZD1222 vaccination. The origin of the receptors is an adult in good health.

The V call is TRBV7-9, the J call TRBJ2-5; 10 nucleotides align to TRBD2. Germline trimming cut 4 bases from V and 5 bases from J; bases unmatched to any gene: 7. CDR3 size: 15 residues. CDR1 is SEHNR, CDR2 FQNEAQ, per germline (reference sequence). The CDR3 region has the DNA TGTGCCAGCAGCTCCACTAGCGGGACCGGGGAGACCCAGTACTTC. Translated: CASSSTSGTGETQYF.

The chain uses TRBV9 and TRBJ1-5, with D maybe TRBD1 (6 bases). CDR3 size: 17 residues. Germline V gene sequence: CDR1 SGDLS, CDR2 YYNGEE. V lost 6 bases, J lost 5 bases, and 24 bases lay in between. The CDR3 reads CASTPPTLPGVYQPQHF. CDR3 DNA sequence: TGTGCCAGCACCCCCCCCACGCTGCCAGGGGTATATCAGCCCCAGCATTTT.

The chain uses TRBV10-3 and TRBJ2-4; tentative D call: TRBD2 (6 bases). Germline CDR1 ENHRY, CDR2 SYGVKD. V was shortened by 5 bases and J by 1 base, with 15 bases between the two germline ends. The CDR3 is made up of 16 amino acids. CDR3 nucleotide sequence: TGTGCCATCAGTAGGAGCAGGGAGGCGGCCAAAAACATTCAGTACTTC. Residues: CAISRSREAAKNIQYF.

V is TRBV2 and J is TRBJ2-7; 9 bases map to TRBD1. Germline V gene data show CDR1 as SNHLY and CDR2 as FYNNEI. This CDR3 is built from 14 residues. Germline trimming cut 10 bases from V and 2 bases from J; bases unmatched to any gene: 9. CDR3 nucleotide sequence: TGTGCCACCAAGGACAGGGGAGGAACCTACGAGCAGTACTTC. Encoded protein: CATKDRGGTYEQYF.

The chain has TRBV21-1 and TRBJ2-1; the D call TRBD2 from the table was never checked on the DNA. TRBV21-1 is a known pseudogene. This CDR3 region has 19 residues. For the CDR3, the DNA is TGTGCCAGCAGCAAATGGCCGAGGCACGTCCTATCAAAATACAATGAGCAGTTCTTC. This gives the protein CASSKWPRHVLSKYNEQFF.

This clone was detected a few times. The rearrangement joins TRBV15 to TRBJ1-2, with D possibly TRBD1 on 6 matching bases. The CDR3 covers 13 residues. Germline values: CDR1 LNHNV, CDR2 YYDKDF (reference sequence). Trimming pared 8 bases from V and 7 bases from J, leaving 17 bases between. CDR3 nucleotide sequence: TGTGCCACCGGGGGGCAGGCATTCTCTGGCTACACCTTC. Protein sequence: CATGGQAFSGYTF.

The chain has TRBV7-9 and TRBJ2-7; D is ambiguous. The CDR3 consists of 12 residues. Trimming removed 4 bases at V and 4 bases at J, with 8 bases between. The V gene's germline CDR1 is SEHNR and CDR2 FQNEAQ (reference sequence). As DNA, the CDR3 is TGTGCCAGCAGCTCTGAACGGTACGAGCAGTACTTC. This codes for CASSSERYEQYF.

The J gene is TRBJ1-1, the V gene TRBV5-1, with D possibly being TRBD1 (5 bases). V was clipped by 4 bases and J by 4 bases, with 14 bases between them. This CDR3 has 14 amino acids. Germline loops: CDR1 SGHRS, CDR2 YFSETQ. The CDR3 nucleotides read TGCGCCAGCAGCCGTACCGGGCAGGGCACTGAAGCTTTCTTT. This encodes CASSRTGQGTEAFF.

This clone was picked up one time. The CDR3 DNA reads as TGTGCCAGCAGCATTACTCCGGCGAGCGGGATAGGACCTTCGGATACGCAGTATTTT. This translates into CASSITPASGIGPSDTQYF. The V call is TRBV3-1 (or the pseudogene TRBV3-2), the J call TRBJ2-3; 7 bases align to TRBD2. The V segment lost 5 bases and the J segment 6 bases; nucleotides outside the gene matches: 23. The V gene's germline CDR1 is LGHDT and CDR2 YNNKEL (reference sequence). The CDR3 totals 19 residues.

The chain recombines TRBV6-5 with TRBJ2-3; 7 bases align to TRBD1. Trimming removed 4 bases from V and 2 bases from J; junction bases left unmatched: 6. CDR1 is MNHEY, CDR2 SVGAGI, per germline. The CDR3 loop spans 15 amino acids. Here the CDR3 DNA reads TGTGCCAGCAGTTCAAATGACAGGGTCACAGATACGCAGTATTTT. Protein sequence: CASSSNDRVTDTQYF.

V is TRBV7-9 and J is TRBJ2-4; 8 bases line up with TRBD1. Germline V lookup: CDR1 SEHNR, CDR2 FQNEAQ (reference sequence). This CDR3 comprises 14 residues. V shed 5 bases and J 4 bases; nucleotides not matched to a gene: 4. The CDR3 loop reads CASSGGQEKNIQYF. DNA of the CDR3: TGTGCCAGCAGCGGGGGACAGGAGAAAAACATTCAGTACTTC.

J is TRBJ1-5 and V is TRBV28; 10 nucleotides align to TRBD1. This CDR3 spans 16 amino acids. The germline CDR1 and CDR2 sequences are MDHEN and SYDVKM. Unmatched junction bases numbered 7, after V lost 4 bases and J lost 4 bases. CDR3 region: CASSSGGQGRNQPQHF. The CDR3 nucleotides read TGTGCCAGCAGTTCCGGGGGACAGGGGCGAAATCAGCCCCAGCATTTT.

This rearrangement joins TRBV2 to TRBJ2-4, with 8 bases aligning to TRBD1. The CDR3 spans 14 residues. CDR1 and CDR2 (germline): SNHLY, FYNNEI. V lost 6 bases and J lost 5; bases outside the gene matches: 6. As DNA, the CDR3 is TGTGCCAGCAGGAAACAGGGGGGCGAAAACATTCAGTACTTC. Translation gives CASRKQGGENIQYF. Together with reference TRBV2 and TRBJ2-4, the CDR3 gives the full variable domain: EPEVTQTPSHQVTQMGQEVILRCVPISNHLYFYWYRQILGQKVEFLVSFYNNEISEKSEIFDDQFSVERPDGSNFTLKIRSTKLEDSAMYFCASRKQGGENIQYFGAGTRLSVL.

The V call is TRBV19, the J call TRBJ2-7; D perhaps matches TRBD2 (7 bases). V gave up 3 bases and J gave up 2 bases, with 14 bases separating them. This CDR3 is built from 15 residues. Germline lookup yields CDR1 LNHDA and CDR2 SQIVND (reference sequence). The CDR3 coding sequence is TGTGCCAGTAGTATTAAGGGGGGGAGCCCCTACGAGCAGTACTTC. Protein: CASSIKGGSPYEQYF.